The 31 T cell receptor beta chains listed next were all sequenced from one sample in a study of shared clonotypes between healthy human individuals. Profiled with immunoSEQ multiplex PCR; TCRdb holds only in-frame clones, not every one. The sample holds around 940,000 clones, 60% to 85% seen once. Sequencing was carried out using memory CD4+ T cells sorted from blood. Noted subset: CD45RA-negative fraction. The receptors here all came from a man younger than 35 in good health.

The V and J genes are TRBV11-2 and TRBJ1-1; D might be TRBD1 (5 bases). CDR1 is SGHAT, CDR2 FQNNGV, per germline. V dropped 0 bases and J dropped 4 bases, with 15 bases sitting between them. The CDR3 consists of 16 residues. This CDR3 is CASSLEGTTLGTEAFF. In DNA, the CDR3 is TGTGCCAGCAGCTTAGAAGGGACCACCCTGGGCACTGAAGCTTTCTTT.

V and J are TRBV21-1 and TRBJ2-3; the DNA was not compared with TRBD1, the D call given in the table. TRBV21-1 is classified as a pseudogene. This CDR3 is built from 16 residues. The CDR3 sequence is CASSPWGQGDTDTQYF. Written as DNA, the CDR3 is TGTGCCAGCAGCCCGTGGGGACAGGGAGACACAGATACGCAGTATTTT.

V gene TRBV7-2 combines with J gene TRBJ2-3, with 8 bases aligning to TRBD2. CDR3 size: 16 residues. Trimming removed 8 bases from V and 2 bases from J; junction bases left unmatched: 12. The germline gives CDR1 SGHTA, CDR2 FQGNSA. The CDR3 spells CASQSMSGSNTDTQYF. As DNA, the CDR3 is TGTGCCAGCCAGTCGATGAGCGGGAGTAACACAGATACGCAGTATTTT.

This clone was seen just once. The V call is TRBV6-5, the J call TRBJ1-5; TRBD1 aligns across 7 bases. The CDR3 sequence is 15 residues long. Germline trimming cut 6 bases from V and 3 bases from J; bases unmatched to any gene: 8. CDR1 and CDR2 (germline): MNHEY, SVGAGI. CDR3 region: CASSSQGGFNQPQHF. DNA of the CDR3: TGTGCCAGCAGCTCCCAGGGGGGATTCAATCAGCCCCAGCATTTT.

The chain links TRBV27 to TRBJ1-6; D gene uncertain. Per the germline V gene, CDR1 is MNHEY and CDR2 is SMNVEV (reference sequence). The ends were cut back, 3 bases at V and 9 bases at J, with 15 bases in the middle. This CDR3 has 15 residues. The CDR3 protein is CASSFQEGEFSPLHF. CDR3 nucleotides: TGTGCCAGCAGTTTCCAGGAGGGTGAGTTTTCACCCCTCCACTTT.

CDR3 DNA sequence: TGCGCCAGCAGCCCAACCCAAAGGGGGACGCCCCACTATGGCTACACCTTC. Translating gives CASSPTQRGTPHYGYTF. This chain uses TRBV4-1 with TRBJ1-2; tentative D call: TRBD1 (6 bases). Germline CDR1 MGHRA, CDR2 YSYEKL. The CDR3 is 17 residues long. Trimming removed 4 bases from V and 3 bases from J, with 21 bases in between.

V is TRBV19 and J is TRBJ2-1, with D maybe TRBD1 (5 bases). The CDR3 totals 15 residues. CDR1 LNHDA and CDR2 SQIVND come from the germline V gene (reference sequence). The V gene lost 5 bases and the J gene lost 5 bases, with 16 bases spanning the gap. CDR3 loop: CASSRMGQANNEQFF. CDR3 sequence (DNA): TGTGCCAGTAGTCGAATGGGGCAGGCAAACAATGAGCAGTTCTTC.

This chain joins TRBV6-1 and TRBJ1-3; the D is unclear. From germline, CDR1 is MNHNS and CDR2 SASEGT. V shed 7 bases and J shed 0 bases, with 10 bases lying between them. The CDR3 spans 14 residues. DNA of the CDR3: TGTGCCAGCATAGGTGATGTCTCTGGAAACACCATATATTTT. Protein sequence: CASIGDVSGNTIYF.

The chain is built from TRBV7-8 and TRBJ1-1, with 9 bases that match TRBD1. This CDR3 has 14 residues. Trimming took 3 bases from V and 4 from J; bases not matched to a gene: 3. Germline lookup yields CDR1 SGHVS and CDR2 FQNEAQ. The CDR3 DNA reads TGTGCCAGCAGCTTGACAGGGGGTTTCACTGAAGCTTTCTTT. It is translated as CASSLTGGFTEAFF.

CDR3 loop: CASSQELGLGNYGYTF. The CDR3 region has the DNA TGCGCCAGCAGCCAAGAACTTGGTCTCGGTAACTATGGCTACACCTTC. This chain uses TRBV4-3 with TRBJ1-2, with D hard to call. Germline-derived CDR1 and CDR2 are LGHNA and YSLEER. Trimming removed 0 bases from V and 1 base from J, with 12 bases in between. The CDR3 has 16 residues.

The V call is TRBV19, the J call TRBJ2-2; D not resolved. In germline, CDR1 is LNHDA, CDR2 SQIVND (reference sequence). This CDR3 has 14 amino acids. The V gene lost 7 bases and the J gene lost 6 bases, with 15 bases spanning the gap. CDR3 sequence (DNA): TGTGCCAGTACTCCTCGAAGCTCGTCCGGGGAGCTGTTTTTT. Translation: CASTPRSSSGELFF. The full variable domain, its missing parts supplied by reference TRBV19 and TRBJ2-2, is DGGITQSPKYLFRKEGQNVTLSCEQNLNHDAMYWYRQDPGQGLRLIYYSQIVNDFQKGDIAEGYSVSREKKESFPLTVTSAQKNPTAFYLCASTPRSSSGELFFGEGSRLTVL.

The chain has TRBV10-3 and TRBJ2-1; TRBD2 aligns across 11 bases. The V gene end was trimmed by 5 bases and the J gene end by 8 bases; junction bases not matched to a gene: 5. The length of the CDR3 is 14 residues. The germline V gene has CDR1 ENHRY and CDR2 SYGVKD. CDR3 amino acids: CAISSLAGGDEQFF. CDR3 nucleotide sequence: TGTGCCATCAGTTCTCTAGCGGGGGGTGATGAGCAGTTCTTC.

The chain joins TRBV11-2 to TRBJ1-3; no reliable D call. The germline V gene has CDR1 SGHAT and CDR2 FQNNGV. V was pared by 0 bases and J by 15 bases, with 15 bases between. The CDR3 is 13 amino acids. The CDR3 DNA sequence: TGTGCCAGCAGCTTAGATTTACACGCGGGCGGATATTTT. Amino acids: CASSLDLHAGGYF. Using reference TRBV11-2 and TRBJ1-3 for the parts outside the CDR3, the full variable domain is EAGVAQSPRYKIIEKRQSVAFWCNPISGHATLYWYQQILGQGPKLLIQFQNNGVVDDSQLPKDRFSAERLKGVDSTLKIQPAKLEDSAVYLCASSLDLHAGGYFGEGSWLTVV.

The V call is TRBV5-6, the J call TRBJ2-3; 10 nucleotides match TRBD2. Looked up from germline, CDR1 is SGHDT and CDR2 is YYEEEE. V trimming: 1 base; J trimming: 2 bases; junction bases outside the gene matches: 10. CDR3 length: 18 amino acids. CDR3 in amino acids: CASSLRVAGGYYTDTQYF. CDR3 sequence (DNA): TGTGCCAGCAGCTTGCGGGTAGCGGGGGGATACTACACAGATACGCAGTATTTT.

The genes are TRBV28 and TRBJ1-3; D unclear. V was cut by 5 bases and J by 6 bases, with 8 bases left in between. Germline values: CDR1 MDHEN, CDR2 SYDVKM. The CDR3 contains 12 residues. The CDR3 DNA reads as TGTGCCAGCAGTCCCGTGGCAAACACCATATATTTT. Protein: CASSPVANTIYF.

This clone was seen only a few times. Other DNA sequences from this sample encode an identical CDR3 as well. The chain employs TRBV9 and TRBJ1-4, with 8 nucleotides matching TRBD1. V trimming: 4 bases; J trimming: 0 bases; junction bases outside the gene matches: 5. Germline lookup yields CDR1 SGDLS and CDR2 YYNGEE. The CDR3 length is 16 residues. For the CDR3, the DNA is TGTGCCAGCAGCCCCACGGACAGGGCAACTAATGAAAAACTGTTTTTT. Translating gives CASSPTDRATNEKLFF. The whole variable domain, filled in from reference TRBV9 and TRBJ1-4, reads DSGVTQTPKHLITATGQRVTLRCSPRSGDLSVYWYQQSLDQGLQFLIQYYNGEERAKGNILERFSAQQFPDLHSELNLSSLELGDSALYFCASSPTDRATNEKLFFGSGTQLSVL.

The rearrangement links TRBV19 to TRBJ1-3; the D is unclear. The CDR3 is 14 amino acids. The V and J ends lost 5 bases and 4 bases respectively, with 12 bases between them. Germline V gives CDR1 LNHDA, CDR2 SQIVND (reference sequence). CDR3 in amino acids: CASSQRNSGNTIYF. The CDR3 DNA sequence: TGTGCCAGTAGTCAGCGGAACAGCGGAAACACCATATATTTT.

This clone was counted at least ten times. The rearrangement links TRBV19 to TRBJ1-5; D gene ambiguous. Per the germline V gene, CDR1 is LNHDA and CDR2 is SQIVND (reference sequence). V lost 4 bases, J lost 1 base, and 17 bases lay in between. The CDR3 extends over 17 amino acids. This CDR3 reads CASSTHNPGGSNQPQHF. The CDR3 DNA reads as TGTGCCAGTAGTACCCACAATCCTGGAGGGAGCAATCAGCCCCAGCATTTT.

There are many counts of this clone. V gene TRBV18 combines with J gene TRBJ1-6; D remains unclear. The ends were cut back, 4 bases at V and 10 bases at J, with 8 bases in the middle. CDR1 and CDR2 from the germline V gene are KGHSH and LQKENI. This CDR3 is 12 amino acids long. CDR3 nucleotide sequence: TGTGCCAGCTCACGCCCACAATCACCCCTCCACTTT. Its translation: CASSRPQSPLHF.

The chain joins TRBV15 to TRBJ1-1, with D possibly matching TRBD1 (5 bases). The CDR3 is made up of 13 amino acids. Trimming stripped 1 base from V and 11 bases from J, with 14 bases between. Germline V lookup: CDR1 LNHNV, CDR2 YYDKDF (reference sequence). CDR3 nucleotide sequence: TGTGCCACCAGCAGAGCGGACACCCTGGCCGCTTTCTTT. It encodes CATSRADTLAAFF.

To note about this clone: This CDR3 is also generated by other DNA sequences in the sample. The genes are TRBV11-2 and TRBJ1-5; D perhaps matches TRBD1 (5 bases). CDR1 and CDR2 from the germline V gene are SGHAT and FQNNGV. V was clipped by 0 bases and J by 1 base, with 7 bases between them. The CDR3 extends over 15 amino acids. This CDR3 is CASSLDGGSNQPQHF. The CDR3 DNA reads TGTGCCAGCAGCTTAGACGGGGGGAGCAATCAGCCCCAGCATTTT.

The chain recombines TRBV5-6 with TRBJ1-1, with 8 bases aligning to TRBD1. Germline loops: CDR1 SGHDT, CDR2 YYEEEE. V lost 4 bases to trimming and J lost 4 bases; unmatched junction nucleotides: 9. The CDR3 is 15 residues long. This CDR3 reads CASSKTGGGFTEAFF. Written as DNA, the CDR3 is TGTGCCAGCAGCAAAACAGGGGGTGGGTTCACTGAAGCTTTCTTT.

V gene TRBV30 combines with J gene TRBJ1-6; weak D call: TRBD1 (5 bases). This CDR3 is 14 amino acids long. V shed 4 bases and J shed 10 bases, with 17 bases lying between them. Germline lookup yields CDR1 GTSNPN and CDR2 SVGIG (reference sequence). CDR3 region: CAWKGMAPGSPLHF. CDR3 nucleotides: TGTGCCTGGAAGGGGATGGCCCCTGGGTCACCCCTCCACTTT. The full variable domain, its missing parts supplied by reference TRBV30 and TRBJ1-6, is SQTIHQWPATLVQPVGSPLSLECTVEGTSNPNLYWYRQAAGRGLQLLFYSVGIGQISSEVPQNLSASRPQDRQFILSSKKLLLSDSGFYLCAWKGMAPGSPLHFGNGTRLTVT.

V usage is TRBV19 and J usage is TRBJ2-2; D perhaps matches TRBD2 (5 bases). The length of the CDR3 is 14 residues. Germline CDR1 LNHDA, CDR2 SQIVND (reference sequence). Trimming cost V 7 bases and J 1 base, with 10 bases left between them. CDR3 DNA sequence: TGTGCCAGTAAAGAGCGGAAGAACACCGGGGAGCTGTTTTTT. Its protein product is CASKERKNTGELFF.

With respect to this clone: This same CDR3 is encoded by further DNA sequences in the sample. The genes are TRBV6-6 and TRBJ2-7; D perhaps matches TRBD1 (6 bases). The CDR3 runs 13 residues. V lost 5 bases to trimming and J lost 3 bases, with 11 bases between them. Looked up from germline, CDR1 is MNHNY and CDR2 is SVGAGI (reference sequence). CDR3 bases: TGTGCCAGCAGTCCAGGACAGTTCTACGAGCAGTACTTC. Translation gives CASSPGQFYEQYF.

This chain connects TRBV7-2 to TRBJ1-3; D uncertain. The CDR3 is made up of 15 amino acids. CDR1 SGHTA and CDR2 FQGNSA come from the germline V gene. The germline V and J ends were trimmed by 4 bases and 2 bases, with 12 bases remaining between them. In nucleotides, the CDR3 is TGTGCCAGCAGCTCTGCGTCGGGGACTGGAAACACCATATATTTT. Residues: CASSSASGTGNTIYF.

The genes are TRBV10-2 and TRBJ1-3; D might be TRBD1 (5 bases). This CDR3 spans 15 amino acids. V was clipped by 3 bases and J by 7 bases, with 16 bases between them. In germline, CDR1 is WSHSY, CDR2 SAAADI. CDR3 amino acids: CASSDATRGRNTIYF. For the CDR3, the DNA is TGCGCCAGCAGTGATGCCACCCGGGGACGGAACACCATATATTTT.

The CDR3 spells CASGLGGTEADTQYF. CDR3 nucleotide sequence: TGTGCTAGTGGTTTGGGGGGGACGGAGGCGGATACGCAGTATTTT. The V and J genes are TRBV12-5 and TRBJ2-3, with D perhaps matching TRBD1 or TRBD2 (5 bases each). Germline CDR1 is LGHNT and CDR2 is FRNRAP. The CDR3 covers 15 residues. Between the trimmed V and J ends, which lost 1 base and 6 bases, there was a span of 14 bases.

DNA of the CDR3: TGCGCCAGCAGCCCCCGCGGGGGGGCCACCACAGATACGCAGTATTTT. This translates into CASSPRGGATTDTQYF. The chain is built from TRBV4-1 and TRBJ2-3, with 9 nucleotides matching TRBD2. CDR3 length: 16 amino acids. Per the germline V gene, CDR1 is MGHRA and CDR2 is YSYEKL. Trimming removed 4 bases from V and 2 bases from J; junction bases left unmatched: 7.

The genes are TRBV9 and TRBJ2-1, with 14 bases that match TRBD2. The V and J ends lost 4 bases and 1 base, in that order; junction bases with no gene match: 7. Germline CDR1 SGDLS, CDR2 YYNGEE. CDR3 length equals 18 residues. As DNA, the CDR3 is TGTGCCAGCAGCCCGAGGGGACTAGCGGGAGAATCCTACAATGAGCAGTTCTTC. Encoded protein: CASSPRGLAGESYNEQFF.

The chain joins TRBV6-5 to TRBJ1-4; D may be TRBD1 (6 bases). Trimming took 6 bases from V and 7 from J, leaving 15 bases between them. Germline CDR1 and CDR2: MNHEY and SVGAGI. CDR3 length: 14 amino acids. The CDR3 DNA follows: TGTGCCAGCAGGCCCGGGGCAGGGGTTGAAAAACTGTTTTTT. Its protein is CASRPGAGVEKLFF.